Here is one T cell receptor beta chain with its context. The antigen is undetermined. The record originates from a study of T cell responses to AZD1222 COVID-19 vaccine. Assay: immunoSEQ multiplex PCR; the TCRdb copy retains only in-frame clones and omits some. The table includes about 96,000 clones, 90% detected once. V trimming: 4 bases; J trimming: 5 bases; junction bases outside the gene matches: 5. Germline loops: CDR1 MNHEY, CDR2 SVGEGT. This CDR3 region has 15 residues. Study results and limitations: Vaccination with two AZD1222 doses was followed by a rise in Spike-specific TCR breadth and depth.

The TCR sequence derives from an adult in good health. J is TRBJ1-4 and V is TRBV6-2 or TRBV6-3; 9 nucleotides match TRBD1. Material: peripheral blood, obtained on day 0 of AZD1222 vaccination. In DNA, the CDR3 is TGTGCCAGCAGTTTCGCGGGGACAGGGAATGAAAAACTGTTTTTT. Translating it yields CASSFAGTGNEKLFF.